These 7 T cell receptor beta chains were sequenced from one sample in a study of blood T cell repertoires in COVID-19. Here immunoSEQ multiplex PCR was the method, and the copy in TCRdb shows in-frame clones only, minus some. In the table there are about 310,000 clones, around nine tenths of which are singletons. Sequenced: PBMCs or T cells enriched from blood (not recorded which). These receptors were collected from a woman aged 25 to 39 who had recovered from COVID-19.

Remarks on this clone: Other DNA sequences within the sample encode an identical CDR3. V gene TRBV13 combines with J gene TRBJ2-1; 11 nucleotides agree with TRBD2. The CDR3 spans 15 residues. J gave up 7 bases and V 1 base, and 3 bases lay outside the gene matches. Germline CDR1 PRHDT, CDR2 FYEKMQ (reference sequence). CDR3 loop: CASSLELAGVNEQFF. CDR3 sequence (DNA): TGTGCCAGCAGCTTAGAACTAGCGGGAGTTAATGAGCAGTTCTTC. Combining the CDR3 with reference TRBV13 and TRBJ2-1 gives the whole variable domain AAGVIQSPRHLIKEKRETATLKCYPIPRHDTVYWYQQGPGQDPQFLISFYEKMQSDKGSIPDRFSAQQFSDYHSELNMSSLELGDSALYFCASSLELAGVNEQFFGPGTRLTVL.

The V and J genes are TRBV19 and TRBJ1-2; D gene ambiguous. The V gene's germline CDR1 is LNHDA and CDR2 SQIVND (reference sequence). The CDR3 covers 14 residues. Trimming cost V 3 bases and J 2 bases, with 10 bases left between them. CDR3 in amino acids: CASSMGSGNYGYTF. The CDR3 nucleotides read TGTGCCAGTAGTATGGGCAGCGGAAACTATGGCTACACCTTC. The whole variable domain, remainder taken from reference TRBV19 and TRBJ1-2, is DGGITQSPKYLFRKEGQNVTLSCEQNLNHDAMYWYRQDPGQGLRLIYYSQIVNDFQKGDIAEGYSVSREKKESFPLTVTSAQKNPTAFYLCASSMGSGNYGYTFGSGTRLTVV.

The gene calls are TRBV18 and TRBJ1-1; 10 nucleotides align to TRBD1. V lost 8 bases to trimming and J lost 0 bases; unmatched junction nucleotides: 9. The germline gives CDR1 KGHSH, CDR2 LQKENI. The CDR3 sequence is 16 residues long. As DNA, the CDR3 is TGTGCCAGCCATCCGGGACAGGGGACCATGAACACTGAAGCTTTCTTT. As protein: CASHPGQGTMNTEAFF.

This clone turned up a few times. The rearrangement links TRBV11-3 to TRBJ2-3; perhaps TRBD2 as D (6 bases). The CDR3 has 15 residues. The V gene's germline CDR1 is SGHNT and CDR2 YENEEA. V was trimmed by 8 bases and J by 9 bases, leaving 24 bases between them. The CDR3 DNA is TGTGCCAGCTCGAGGAACCTGGAGGGCAGAGTGACGCAGTATTTT. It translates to CASSRNLEGRVTQYF.

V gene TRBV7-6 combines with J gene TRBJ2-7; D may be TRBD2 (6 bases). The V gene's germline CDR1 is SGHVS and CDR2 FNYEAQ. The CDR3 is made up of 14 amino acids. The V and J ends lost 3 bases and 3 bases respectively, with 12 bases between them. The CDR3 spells CASSFGTSHYEQYF. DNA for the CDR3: TGTGCCAGCAGCTTCGGGACTTCCCACTACGAGCAGTACTTC.

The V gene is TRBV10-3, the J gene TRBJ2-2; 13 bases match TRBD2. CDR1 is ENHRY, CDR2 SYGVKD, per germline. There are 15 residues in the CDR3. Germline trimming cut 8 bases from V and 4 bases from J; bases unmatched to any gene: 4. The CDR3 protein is CAIPTSGRPTGELFF. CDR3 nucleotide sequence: TGTGCCATCCCGACTAGCGGGAGGCCCACCGGGGAGCTGTTTTTT.

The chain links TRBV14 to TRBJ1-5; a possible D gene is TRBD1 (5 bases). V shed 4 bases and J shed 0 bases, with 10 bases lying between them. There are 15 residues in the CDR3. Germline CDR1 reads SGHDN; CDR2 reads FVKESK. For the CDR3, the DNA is TGTGCCAGCAGCCCCGGGGGATATAGCAATCAGCCCCAGCATTTT. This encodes CASSPGGYSNQPQHF.